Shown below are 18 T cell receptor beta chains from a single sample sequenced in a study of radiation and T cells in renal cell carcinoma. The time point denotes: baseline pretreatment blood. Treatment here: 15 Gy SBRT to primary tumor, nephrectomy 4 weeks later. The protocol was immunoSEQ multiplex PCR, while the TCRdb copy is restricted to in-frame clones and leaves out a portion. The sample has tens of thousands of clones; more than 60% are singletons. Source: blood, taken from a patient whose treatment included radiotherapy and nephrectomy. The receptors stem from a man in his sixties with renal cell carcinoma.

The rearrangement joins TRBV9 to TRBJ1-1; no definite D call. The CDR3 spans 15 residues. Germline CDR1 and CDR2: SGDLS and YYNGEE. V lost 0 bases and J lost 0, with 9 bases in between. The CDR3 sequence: CASSVETVMNTEAFF. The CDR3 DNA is TGTGCCAGCAGCGTAGAAACGGTTATGAACACTGAAGCTTTCTTT.

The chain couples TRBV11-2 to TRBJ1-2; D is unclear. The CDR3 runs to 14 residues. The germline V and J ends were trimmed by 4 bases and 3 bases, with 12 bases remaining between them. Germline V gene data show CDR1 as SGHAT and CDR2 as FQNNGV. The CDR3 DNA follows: TGTGCCAGCAGCTCCGCAATTCCCCACTATGGCTACACCTTC. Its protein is CASSSAIPHYGYTF.

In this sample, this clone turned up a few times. CDR3 DNA: TGTGCCAGCAGCTTAGTTTTAGGGAAAGCTTTCTTT. This encodes CASSLVLGKAFF. The chain has TRBV7-9 and TRBJ1-1, with no clear D. CDR3 length equals 12 residues. V lost 1 base, J lost 9 bases, and 9 bases lay in between. CDR1 and CDR2 (germline): SEHNR, FQNEAQ (reference sequence). The whole variable domain, remainder taken from reference TRBV7-9 and TRBJ1-1, is DTGVSQNPRHKITKRGQNVTFRCDPISEHNRLYWYRQTLGQGPEFLTYFQNEAQLEKSRLLSDRFSAERPKGSFSTLEIQRTEQGDSAMYLCASSLVLGKAFFGQGTRLTVV.

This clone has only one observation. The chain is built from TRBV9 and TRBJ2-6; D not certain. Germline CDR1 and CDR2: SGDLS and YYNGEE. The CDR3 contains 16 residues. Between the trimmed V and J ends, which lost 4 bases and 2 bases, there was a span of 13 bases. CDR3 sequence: CASSPTGHPGANVLTF. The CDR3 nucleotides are TGTGCCAGCAGCCCCACTGGGCACCCTGGGGCCAACGTCCTGACTTTC.

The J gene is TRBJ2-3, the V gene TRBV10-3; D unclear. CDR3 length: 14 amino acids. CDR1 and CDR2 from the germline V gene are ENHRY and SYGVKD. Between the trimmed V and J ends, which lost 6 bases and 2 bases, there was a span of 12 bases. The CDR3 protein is CAIRSYDLTDTQYF. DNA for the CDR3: TGTGCCATCAGGTCCTACGACCTCACAGATACGCAGTATTTT.

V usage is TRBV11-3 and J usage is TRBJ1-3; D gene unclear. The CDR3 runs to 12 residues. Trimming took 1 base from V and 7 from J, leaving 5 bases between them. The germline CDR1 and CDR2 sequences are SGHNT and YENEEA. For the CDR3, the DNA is TGTGCCAGCAGCTTAGGACGCAACACCATATATTTT. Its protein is CASSLGRNTIYF.

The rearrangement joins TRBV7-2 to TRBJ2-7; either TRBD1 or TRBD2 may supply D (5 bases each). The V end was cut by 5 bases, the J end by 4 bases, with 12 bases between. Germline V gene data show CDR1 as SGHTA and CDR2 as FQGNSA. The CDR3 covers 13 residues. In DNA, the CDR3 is TGTGCCAGCAGCGCCGGGACCGAGTACGAGCAGTACTTC. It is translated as CASSAGTEYEQYF.

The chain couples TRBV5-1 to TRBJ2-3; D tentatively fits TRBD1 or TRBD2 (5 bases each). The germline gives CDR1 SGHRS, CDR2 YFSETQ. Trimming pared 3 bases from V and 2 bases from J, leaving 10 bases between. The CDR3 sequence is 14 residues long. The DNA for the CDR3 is TGCGCCAGCAGCTCAGGGACGCTCACAGATACGCAGTATTTT. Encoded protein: CASSSGTLTDTQYF.

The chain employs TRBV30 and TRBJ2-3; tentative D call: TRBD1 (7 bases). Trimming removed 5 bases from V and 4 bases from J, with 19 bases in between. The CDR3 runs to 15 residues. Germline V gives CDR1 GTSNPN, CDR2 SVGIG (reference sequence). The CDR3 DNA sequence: TGTGCCTGGGGTCTCAGGGGGGCTCCCCCAGATACGCAGTATTTT. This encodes CAWGLRGAPPDTQYF.

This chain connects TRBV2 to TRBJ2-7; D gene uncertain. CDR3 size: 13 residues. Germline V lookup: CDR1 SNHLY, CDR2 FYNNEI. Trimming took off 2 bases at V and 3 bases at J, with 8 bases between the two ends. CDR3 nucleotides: TGTGCCAGCAGTGAACCAGAGGACTACGAGCAGTACTTC. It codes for CASSEPEDYEQYF.

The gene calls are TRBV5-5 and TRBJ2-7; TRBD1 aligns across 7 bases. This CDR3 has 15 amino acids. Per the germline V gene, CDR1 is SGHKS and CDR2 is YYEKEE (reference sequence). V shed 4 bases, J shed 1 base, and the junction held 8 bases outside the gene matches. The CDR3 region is CASSQGTEMSYEQYF. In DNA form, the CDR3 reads TGTGCCAGCAGCCAGGGGACAGAGATGTCCTACGAGCAGTACTTC.

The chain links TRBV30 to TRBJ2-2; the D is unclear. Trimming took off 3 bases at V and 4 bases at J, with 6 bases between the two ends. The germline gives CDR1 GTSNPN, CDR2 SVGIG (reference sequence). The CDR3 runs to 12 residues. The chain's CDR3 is CAWSLITGELFF. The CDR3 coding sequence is TGTGCCTGGAGCCTAATCACCGGGGAGCTGTTTTTT. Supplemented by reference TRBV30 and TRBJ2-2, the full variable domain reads SQTIHQWPATLVQPVGSPLSLECTVEGTSNPNLYWYRQAAGRGLQLLFYSVGIGQISSEVPQNLSASRPQDRQFILSSKKLLLSDSGFYLCAWSLITGELFFGEGSRLTVL.

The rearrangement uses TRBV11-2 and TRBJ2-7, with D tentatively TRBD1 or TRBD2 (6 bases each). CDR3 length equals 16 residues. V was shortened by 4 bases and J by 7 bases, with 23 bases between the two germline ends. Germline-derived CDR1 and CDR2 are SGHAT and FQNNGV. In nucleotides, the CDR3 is TGTGCCAGCAGCTCCGGGGGCGCCGCGGTTCGCGGAGAGCAGTACTTC. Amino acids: CASSSGGAAVRGEQYF.

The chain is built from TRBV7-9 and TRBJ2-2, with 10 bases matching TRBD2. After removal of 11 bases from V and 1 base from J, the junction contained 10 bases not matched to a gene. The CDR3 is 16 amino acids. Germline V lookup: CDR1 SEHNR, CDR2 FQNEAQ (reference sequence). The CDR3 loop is CAAAPGLALNTGELFF. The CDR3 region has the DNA TGTGCCGCCGCCCCGGGACTAGCGCTGAACACCGGGGAGCTGTTTTTT.

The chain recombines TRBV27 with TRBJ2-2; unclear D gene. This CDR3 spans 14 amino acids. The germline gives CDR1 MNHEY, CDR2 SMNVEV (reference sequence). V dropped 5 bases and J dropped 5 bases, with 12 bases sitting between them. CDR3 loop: CASSTKAWTGELFF. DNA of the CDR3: TGTGCCAGCAGTACGAAGGCGTGGACCGGGGAGCTGTTTTTT.

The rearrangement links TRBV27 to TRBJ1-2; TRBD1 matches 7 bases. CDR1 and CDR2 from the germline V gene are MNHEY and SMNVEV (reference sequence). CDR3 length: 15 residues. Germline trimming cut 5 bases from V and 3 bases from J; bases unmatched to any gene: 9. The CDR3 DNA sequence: TGTGCCAGCAGTACCCGGCTGACAGGGTACTATGGCTACACCTTC. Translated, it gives CASSTRLTGYYGYTF.

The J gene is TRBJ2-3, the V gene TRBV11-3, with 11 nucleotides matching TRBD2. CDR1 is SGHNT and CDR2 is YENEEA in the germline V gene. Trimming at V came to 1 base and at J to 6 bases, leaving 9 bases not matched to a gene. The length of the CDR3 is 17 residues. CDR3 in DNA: TGTGCCAGCAGCTTAGTTTCTAGCGGGGGGCCCGCGGATACGCAGTATTTT. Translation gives CASSLVSSGGPADTQYF.

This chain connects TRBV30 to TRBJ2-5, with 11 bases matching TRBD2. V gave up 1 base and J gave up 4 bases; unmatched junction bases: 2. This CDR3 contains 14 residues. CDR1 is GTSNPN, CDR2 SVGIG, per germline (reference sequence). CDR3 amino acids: CAWSEGLAGETQYF. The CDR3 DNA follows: TGTGCCTGGAGTGAAGGACTAGCGGGAGAGACCCAGTACTTC.